This T cell receptor beta chain was documented in a study of T cell repertoires in cytomegalovirus infection. The wider study: Both a matching HLA type and CMV infection were indicated by public TCR beta signatures.

In TCRdb, the reads were re-called with MiXCR into one record per CDR3 protein. This sample has approximately 630,000 distinct CDR3 sequences, with less than 25% found just once. CDR1 and CDR2 (germline): KGHDR, SFDVKD. The CDR3 has 18 residues. V trimming: 0 bases; J trimming: 4 bases; junction bases outside the gene matches: 9. On this clonotype itself: Its antigen is unidentified.

General observations from the study: The study found HLA-C-restricted CMV-specific TCR beta clonotypes dominating the ex vivo response.

Input material: CD8+ T cells from PBMCs. The TCR sequence derives from a human donor in good health (CMV status not recorded). Some clones in this sample may be carry-over from other donors' samples. The gene calls are TRBV24-1 and TRBJ2-3; 10 bases match TRBD1. The CDR3 coding sequence is TGTGCCACCAGTGATTTGAAGGGACAGGGGATTTTCGCAGATACGCAGTATTTT. It translates to CATSDLKGQGIFADTQYF.